These 28 T cell receptor beta chains were all obtained from the same sample, sequenced in a study of cytomegalovirus exposure and HLA in healthy donors. Primers: 60 Vbeta forward and 13 Jbeta reverse. This table comes from immunoSEQ multiplex PCR, and its TCRdb copy is limited to in-frame clones, with some not included. This table holds about 110,000 clones, approximately 14% found once. The sample consisted of PBMCs. The receptors stem from a female donor in good health and CMV-seronegative.

This clone was picked up a small number of times. This chain connects TRBV18 to TRBJ2-2, with 9 nucleotides matching TRBD2. V was clipped by 3 bases and J by 6 bases; unmatched bases: 8. Germline CDR1 KGHSH, CDR2 LQKENI. The CDR3 extends over 16 amino acids. CDR3 coding DNA: TGTGCCAGCTCACCGATAGCCGGGACTAGCCCCGGGGAGCTGTTTTTT. Encoded protein: CASSPIAGTSPGELFF. Drawing the rest from reference TRBV18 and TRBJ2-2, the complete variable domain is NAGVMQNPRHLVRRRGQEARLRCSPMKGHSHVYWYRQLPEEGLKFMVYLQKENIIDESGMPKERFSAEFPKEGPSILRIQQVVRGDSAAYFCASSPIAGTSPGELFFGEGSRLTVL.

This clone was seen more than once but under ten times. The chain carries TRBV7-2 and TRBJ2-6; 10 bases are shared with TRBD1. From germline, CDR1 is SGHTA and CDR2 FQGNSA. Losses at the gene ends were 5 bases for V and 5 bases for J; bases not matched to a gene: 12. CDR3 size: 18 residues. The CDR3 region is CASSRRQGAVPWANVLTF. CDR3 coding DNA: TGTGCCAGCAGCCGCAGACAGGGGGCTGTTCCATGGGCCAACGTCCTGACTTTC.

The gene calls are TRBV19 and TRBJ1-6; 7 nucleotides match TRBD1. Trimming took 7 bases from V and 9 from J; bases not matched to a gene: 12. Germline CDR1 reads LNHDA; CDR2 reads SQIVND (reference sequence). The CDR3 is made up of 15 amino acids. The CDR3 sequence is CASTRGDEGFSPLHF. The DNA for the CDR3 is TGTGCCAGTACCAGGGGGGATGAGGGCTTTTCACCCCTCCACTTT.

The chain is built from TRBV13 and TRBJ2-5; TRBD2 is a possible D gene (6 bases). The V gene's germline CDR1 is PRHDT and CDR2 FYEKMQ (reference sequence). Trimming took off 2 bases at V and 3 bases at J, with 16 bases between the two ends. The CDR3 spans 16 residues. The DNA of the CDR3 is TGTGCCAGCAGCTTAAGGCGACTAGGAGTGGAAGAGACCCAGTACTTC. Protein product: CASSLRRLGVEETQYF.

This clone is a singleton in its sample. This chain uses TRBV4-3 with TRBJ1-3; the D gene is possibly TRBD1 (6 bases). Germline loops: CDR1 LGHNA, CDR2 YSLEER. The V gene lost 7 bases and the J gene lost 1 base, with 17 bases spanning the gap. CDR3 size: 16 residues. This CDR3 reads CASTPQIQGSGNTIYF. The CDR3 DNA follows: TGCGCCAGCACTCCACAAATACAGGGATCTGGAAACACCATATATTTT.

The V call is TRBV28, the J call TRBJ2-4; 8 bases are shared with TRBD2. V lost 8 bases to trimming and J lost 0 bases; unmatched junction nucleotides: 18. Per germline, CDR1 MDHEN and CDR2 SYDVKM. This CDR3 is 19 amino acids long. As DNA, the CDR3 is TGTGCCAGCCCGCCTGGGAGCGGGAGACCTCTAGTAGCCAAAAACATTCAGTACTTC. Amino acid sequence: CASPPGSGRPLVAKNIQYF.

The chain combines TRBV4-3 with TRBJ2-7; 10 bases agree with TRBD1. The CDR3 covers 15 residues. In germline, CDR1 is LGHNA, CDR2 YSLEER. V trimming: 1 base; J trimming: 1 base; junction bases outside the gene matches: 1. Here the CDR3 reads CASSQGTGGSYEQYF. DNA of the CDR3: TGCGCCAGCAGCCAAGGGACAGGGGGTTCCTACGAGCAGTACTTC.

This clone was detected a few times. This sequence joins TRBV4-3 and TRBJ1-2; D remains unclear. Trimming took off 0 bases at V and 4 bases at J, with 9 bases between the two ends. Germline V gives CDR1 LGHNA, CDR2 YSLEER. The CDR3 is 14 residues long. The CDR3 nucleotides read TGCGCCAGCAGCCAAGAACCGAGAACCTATGGCTACACCTTC. Translation gives CASSQEPRTYGYTF.

The J gene is TRBJ1-1, the V gene TRBV6-1; D may be TRBD1 (5 bases). CDR1 is MNHNS, CDR2 SASEGT, per germline. This CDR3 spans 13 amino acids. V was shortened by 4 bases and J by 2 bases, with 8 bases between the two germline ends. The CDR3 DNA reads as TGTGCCAGCAGTGTTACAGGTAACACTGAAGCTTTCTTT. Translated: CASSVTGNTEAFF.

V gene TRBV29-1 combines with J gene TRBJ2-7, with a weak D call TRBD1 (6 bases). The CDR3 extends over 16 amino acids. The V gene's germline CDR1 is SQVTM and CDR2 ANQGSEA. The V gene lost 4 bases and the J gene lost 0 bases, with 19 bases spanning the gap. This CDR3 reads CSVVGTQGHYSYEQYF. Written as DNA, the CDR3 is TGCAGCGTTGTAGGGACCCAGGGGCATTACTCCTACGAGCAGTACTTC.

V gene TRBV6-6 combines with J gene TRBJ1-5, with D perhaps TRBD1 (5 bases). The CDR3 length is 14 residues. Looked up from germline, CDR1 is MNHNY and CDR2 is SVGAGI (reference sequence). Trimming cost V 5 bases and J 4 bases, with 12 bases left between them. The CDR3 region is CASSERTRNQPQHF. DNA for the CDR3: TGTGCCAGCAGTGAGAGGACACGAAATCAGCCCCAGCATTTT.

V usage is TRBV25-1 and J usage is TRBJ1-6; 10 bases align to TRBD1. The ends lost 4 bases at V and 2 bases at J; junction bases unmatched: 8. This CDR3 contains 18 residues. CDR1 MGHDK and CDR2 SYGVNS come from the germline V gene. The CDR3 is CASSAPPGQGAYNSPLHF. For the CDR3, the DNA is TGTGCCAGCAGTGCTCCCCCCGGACAGGGGGCCTATAATTCACCCCTCCACTTT. Drawing the rest from reference TRBV25-1 and TRBJ1-6, the complete variable domain is EADIYQTPRYLVIGTGKKITLECSQTMGHDKMYWYQQDPGMELHLIHYSYGVNSTEKGDLSSESTVSRIRTEHFPLTLESARPSHTSQYLCASSAPPGQGAYNSPLHFGNGTRLTVT.

This clone turned up a few times. This chain's CDR3 is CASSLDPPSWETQYF. The CDR3 region has the DNA TGTGCCAGCAGCTTGGATCCACCTAGCTGGGAGACCCAGTACTTC. The chain joins TRBV5-6 to TRBJ2-5; tentative D call: TRBD2 (5 bases). V lost 0 bases, J lost 5 bases, and 14 bases lay in between. Germline CDR1 and CDR2: SGHDT and YYEEEE. This CDR3 spans 15 amino acids.

To note about this clone: Relative to the germline gene, one junction end is altered; a read error may explain this. The chain links TRBV30 to TRBJ1-4, with 9 bases lining up with TRBD1. The germline V gene encodes CDR1 GTSNPN and CDR2 SVGIG (reference sequence). This CDR3 contains 15 residues. This chain's CDR3 is CAWSVRRQGGSKLLF. The CDR3 DNA follows: TGTGCCTGGAGTGTACGACGACAGGGGGGATCAAAACTGCTTTTT.

This clone was recorded a few times. This chain links TRBV4-2 with TRBJ1-1, with 10 positions matching TRBD1. The germline CDR1 and CDR2 sequences are LGHNA and YNFKEQ. J gave up 3 bases and V 4 bases, and 5 bases lay outside the gene matches. The CDR3 length is 15 residues. The CDR3, as DNA: TGTGCCAGCAGCCTATTAGGACAGGGGGACACTGAAGCTTTCTTT. Protein product: CASSLLGQGDTEAFF.

V usage is TRBV9 and J usage is TRBJ2-3; 8 positions match TRBD2. Looked up from germline, CDR1 is SGDLS and CDR2 is YYNGEE. The trim removed 4 bases at V and 2 bases at J, leaving 6 bases unmatched. CDR3 size: 15 residues. The CDR3 spells CASSQTSGPTDTQYF. In DNA form, the CDR3 reads TGTGCCAGCAGCCAAACTAGCGGTCCCACAGATACGCAGTATTTT. Using reference TRBV9 and TRBJ2-3 for the parts outside the CDR3, the full variable domain is DSGVTQTPKHLITATGQRVTLRCSPRSGDLSVYWYQQSLDQGLQFLIQYYNGEERAKGNILERFSAQQFPDLHSELNLSSLELGDSALYFCASSQTSGPTDTQYFGPGTRLTVL.

The CDR3 DNA reads as TGCGCCAGCAGCTCAGGGACTGTGCGAAACACCATATATTTT. It yields the protein CASSSGTVRNTIYF. The chain combines TRBV5-1 with TRBJ1-3, with D perhaps TRBD1 (5 bases). Germline V gene data show CDR1 as SGHRS and CDR2 as YFSETQ. Trimming left V 3 bases short and J 5 bases short, with 12 bases between. The CDR3 runs to 14 residues.

The chain combines TRBV4-3 with TRBJ2-5, with no clear D. Germline values: CDR1 LGHNA, CDR2 YSLEER. This CDR3 has 14 amino acids. The germline V and J ends were trimmed by 0 bases and 8 bases, with 13 bases remaining between them. CDR3 DNA: TGCGCCAGCAGCCAAGATACAGCCCGAAACACCCAGTACTTC. This gives the protein CASSQDTARNTQYF.

The CDR3 loop is CASSLPLASTDTQYF. Here the CDR3 DNA reads TGCGCCAGCAGCTTGCCCTTGGCTAGCACAGATACGCAGTATTTT. This chain connects TRBV5-1 to TRBJ2-3, with D unresolved. CDR1 SGHRS and CDR2 YFSETQ come from the germline V gene. V was clipped by 1 base and J by 0 bases, with 9 bases between them. The length of the CDR3 is 15 residues.

This clone came up a few times. The chain couples TRBV5-4 to TRBJ2-7, with 9 positions matching TRBD2. CDR1 and CDR2 from the germline V gene are SGHNT and YYREEE (reference sequence). The trim removed 0 bases at V and 4 bases at J, leaving 8 bases unmatched. This CDR3 contains 16 residues. The CDR3 loop reads CASSLVAGAGMYEQYF. CDR3 nucleotides: TGTGCCAGCAGCTTGGTAGCGGGAGCGGGGATGTACGAGCAGTACTTC.

This clone was seen a few times. This chain connects TRBV7-9 to TRBJ1-1; D might be TRBD1 (5 bases). The V gene lost 1 base and the J gene lost 4 bases, with 10 bases spanning the gap. The CDR3 covers 14 residues. CDR1 and CDR2 (germline): SEHNR, FQNEAQ (reference sequence). As DNA, the CDR3 is TGTGCCAGCAGCTTAGGTACAGGAAGCACTGAAGCTTTCTTT. As protein: CASSLGTGSTEAFF.

The V call is TRBV7-8, the J call TRBJ2-5; D might be TRBD1 (6 bases). V was pared by 6 bases and J by 5 bases, with 16 bases between. In germline, CDR1 is SGHVS, CDR2 FQNEAQ. CDR3 length: 14 residues. In DNA, the CDR3 is TGTGCCAGCAGGGTCAGGGGTTTTTGGGAGACCCAGTACTTC. This encodes CASRVRGFWETQYF.

This clone was counted only a few times. CDR3 nucleotides: TGTGCCATCGGACCGACAGCGTACACTGAAGCTTTCTTT. It codes for CAIGPTAYTEAFF. V usage is TRBV10-3 and J usage is TRBJ1-1; weak D call: TRBD1 (5 bases). The V gene's germline CDR1 is ENHRY and CDR2 SYGVKD. The CDR3 is 13 amino acids. V lost 8 bases, J lost 3 bases, and 13 bases lay in between.

This chain joins TRBV5-1 and TRBJ2-2; D unresolved. Trimming shortened V by 9 bases and J by 4 bases, and 10 bases separated the two germline ends. Germline lookup yields CDR1 SGHRS and CDR2 YFSETQ. The CDR3 spans 12 residues. The chain's CDR3 is CATTFSTGELFF. The CDR3 region has the DNA TGCGCCACTACCTTTTCCACCGGGGAGCTGTTTTTT.

This clone was detected a few times. The V call is TRBV28, the J call TRBJ1-2, with D perhaps matching TRBD1 (5 bases). V lost 7 bases to trimming and J lost 4 bases, with 10 bases between them. CDR1 and CDR2 from the germline V gene are MDHEN and SYDVKM. The CDR3 sequence is 12 residues long. CDR3 nucleotides: TGTGCCAGCAACAGGTGGCCCTATGGCTACACCTTC. Translation: CASNRWPYGYTF.

The CDR3 bases are TGTGCCAGCAGCTTGCGCCAGGGTGGTACCTACGAGCAGTACTTC. Translated: CASSLRQGGTYEQYF. The chain couples TRBV5-6 to TRBJ2-7, with a possible D match to TRBD1 (5 bases). There are 15 residues in the CDR3. V was cut by 1 base and J by 2 bases, with 13 bases left in between. CDR1 SGHDT and CDR2 YYEEEE come from the germline V gene.

In nucleotides, the CDR3 is TGTGCTAGTGGTTTGTCGCCGGGGGGGCAAGGCGCCCAGTACTTC. It is translated as CASGLSPGGQGAQYF. The rearrangement uses TRBV12-5 and TRBJ2-5, with 8 bases that match TRBD2. The CDR3 is 15 amino acids. With V trimmed by 2 bases and J by 9 bases, 11 bases remained unmatched. From germline, CDR1 is LGHNT and CDR2 FRNRAP. Full variable domain (rest looked up from reference TRBV12-5 and TRBJ2-5): DARVTQTPRHKVTEMGQEVTMRCQPILGHNTVFWYRQTMMQGLELLAYFRNRAPLDDSGMPKDRFSAEMPDATLATLKIQPSEPRDSAVYFCASGLSPGGQGAQYFGPGTRLLVL.

In this sample, this clone turned up a few times. The rearrangement links TRBV30 to TRBJ2-5; the D gene is possibly TRBD2 (6 bases). The V end lost 1 base, the J end lost 4 bases, and 10 bases lay between the germline ends. The CDR3 spans 13 residues. CDR1 GTSNPN and CDR2 SVGIG come from the germline V gene (reference sequence). CDR3 protein: CAWSGQGGETQYF. In DNA, the CDR3 is TGTGCCTGGAGTGGGCAGGGAGGAGAGACCCAGTACTTC.